This T cell receptor (beta chain) was found in a study of graft-versus-host responses after intestinal transplantation. Study-level background: Induction using anti-thymocyte globulin, followed by tacrolimus and steroids for around 3 years, was given to all recipients.

Overall study results and limits: GvH clonotypes were identified within recipient marrow, with a subset emerging first in ileum or blood. Allografts of patients with graft-donor T cell macrochimerism showed high graft-versus-host to host-versus-graft clone ratios.

A note on this clone: The antigen is undetermined.

The CDR3 has 16 residues. CDR1 and CDR2 from the germline V gene are LNHNV and YYDKDF (reference sequence). V gave up 0 bases and J gave up 1 base; unmatched junction bases: 5. TCRdb's copy holds only in-frame clones and misses some; the assay was immunoSEQ multiplex PCR. Of 85,000 to 100,000 clones listed, roughly 90% are singletons. The gene calls are TRBV15 and TRBJ1-2; 7 bases align to TRBD1. The input for sequencing was unstimulated CD4+ T cells sorted from spleen or lymph node cells, taken before intestinal transplant. This sequence was found in a human donor who received an intestinal transplant. The CDR3 region is CATSRDGPGGNYGYTF. The CDR3 DNA reads as TGTGCCACCAGCAGAGATGGGCCAGGGGGTAACTATGGCTACACCTTC.